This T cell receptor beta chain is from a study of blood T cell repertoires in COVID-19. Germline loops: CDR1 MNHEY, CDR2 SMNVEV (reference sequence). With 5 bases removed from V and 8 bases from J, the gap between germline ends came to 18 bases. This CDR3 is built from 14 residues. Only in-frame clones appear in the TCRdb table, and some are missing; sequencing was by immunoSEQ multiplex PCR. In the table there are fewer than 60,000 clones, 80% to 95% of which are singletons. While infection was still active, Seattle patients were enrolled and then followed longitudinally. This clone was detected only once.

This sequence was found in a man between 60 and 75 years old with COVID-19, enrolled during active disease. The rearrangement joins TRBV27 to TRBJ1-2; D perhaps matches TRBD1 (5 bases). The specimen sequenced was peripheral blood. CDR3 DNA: TGTGCCAGCAGTCCGCGAGCGGGGGGATGGGGCTACACCTTC. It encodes CASSPRAGGWGYTF.